The 21 T cell receptor beta chains below come from one sample, sequenced in a study of Graves' ophthalmopathy and Graves' hyperthyroidism (dated by TCRdb to about 2018). Sequencing was carried out with an Illumina HiSeq 2000. For repertoire sequencing, the TCR beta CDR3 regions were amplified from RNA transcripts. HTBI primers and the Qiagen OneStep RT-PCR kit were used in a first-round RT-PCR, which was followed by a second-round multiplex PCR, size selection and purification. The public reads were reanalyzed by TCRdb: fastp trimming at Q25, MiXCR alignment, in-frame beta chains only. Every distinct CDR3 protein forms one entry, paired with its most common genes and DNA. The sample table lists 260,000 or so distinct CDR3 sequences, around 50% of them with a count of one. The ten largest clones take up less than 60% of the sample. Sequencing input: peripheral blood. Every receptor here comes from an adult man with Graves' ophthalmopathy.

This clonotype appeared a single time. A much larger clone differs by one base, so this may be a read error. The V and J genes are TRBV10-3 and TRBJ2-5; 8 bases are a match to TRBD2. CDR1 is ENHRY, CDR2 SYGVKD, per germline. J gave up 0 bases and V 2 bases, and 8 bases lay outside the gene matches. The CDR3 has 17 amino acids. The CDR3 DNA reads TGTGCCATCAGTGAGCCTATATCAGCGGGGGACCAAGAGACCCAGTACTTC. Its protein product is CAISEPISAGDQETQYF.

This sequence joins TRBV7-2 and TRBJ1-1, with D hard to call. The germline V gene encodes CDR1 SGHTA and CDR2 FQGNSA. This CDR3 spans 16 amino acids. Trimming cost V 5 bases and J 4 bases, with 20 bases left between them. DNA of the CDR3: TGTGCCAGCAGCCCCGCCGTTGCGCGGGCTGGCACTGAAGCTTTCTTT. The encoded protein is CASSPAVARAGTEAFF.

The CDR3 is CASRLAGTASYEQYF. CDR3 nucleotides: TGTGCCAGTAGACTCGCCGGGACCGCCTCCTACGAGCAGTACTTC. The rearrangement joins TRBV19 to TRBJ2-7; D possibly uses TRBD1 or TRBD2 (5 bases each). Trimming took 6 bases from V and 0 from J, leaving 15 bases between them. This CDR3 region has 15 residues. CDR1 is LNHDA and CDR2 is SQIVND in the germline V gene (reference sequence).

The rearrangement uses TRBV2 and TRBJ1-2, with D possibly being TRBD1 (6 bases). The CDR3 has 14 amino acids. The V end was cut by 5 bases, the J end by 4 bases, with 14 bases between. The germline V gene encodes CDR1 SNHLY and CDR2 FYNNEI. CDR3 protein: CASSPNLDSYGYTF. The CDR3 region has the DNA TGTGCCAGCAGTCCTAACCTGGACAGCTATGGCTACACCTTC.

This clonotype was observed a few times. V is TRBV29-1 and J is TRBJ2-3, with 9 bases that match TRBD1. The ends lost 3 bases at V and 4 bases at J; junction bases unmatched: 5. The CDR3 is 14 residues long. CDR1 SQVTM and CDR2 ANQGSEA come from the germline V gene. CDR3 amino acids: CSVEGTGKADTQYF. In nucleotides, the CDR3 is TGCAGCGTTGAGGGGACAGGGAAGGCAGATACGCAGTATTTT.

The chain combines TRBV6-5 with TRBJ1-1, with D possibly matching TRBD1 (6 bases). There are 16 residues in the CDR3. Germline values: CDR1 MNHEY, CDR2 SVGAGI. V dropped 0 bases and J dropped 6 bases, with 17 bases sitting between them. In DNA form, the CDR3 reads TGTGCCAGCAGTTACTCGCGGGGGCGGGTCGGGGCTGAAGCTTTCTTT. Encoded protein: CASSYSRGRVGAEAFF.

In the case of this clonotype: The junction and the germline gene differ at one end; a read error may be behind it. This chain links TRBV24-1 with TRBJ2-7; D tentatively reads TRBD1 or TRBD2 (6 bases each). The CDR3 has 14 residues. Germline V lookup: CDR1 KGHDR, CDR2 SFDVKD. The CDR3: CASSSPRDNYEQYF. For the CDR3, the DNA is TGTGCCAGCAGTTCCCCGCGGGACAACTACGAGCAGTACTTC.

CDR3 region: CASSLGGNNQPQHF. The CDR3 DNA follows: TGTGCCAGCAGCTTAGGAGGGAACAATCAGCCCCAGCATTTT. This sequence joins TRBV7-8 and TRBJ1-5; D is unclear. Trimming removed 1 base at V and 3 bases at J, with 7 bases between. The CDR3 runs 14 residues. Germline loops: CDR1 SGHVS, CDR2 FQNEAQ.

CDR3 amino acids: CASSPTPGEQYF. The CDR3 coding sequence is TGTGCCAGCTCACCAACCCCAGGAGAGCAGTACTTC. The chain uses TRBV7-2 and TRBJ2-5; no clear D gene. Germline V CDR1 and CDR2: SGHTA, FQGNSA. CDR3 size: 12 residues. The ends were cut back, 8 bases at V and 11 bases at J, with 18 bases in the middle. The full variable domain, with the rest looked up from reference TRBV7-2 and TRBJ2-5, is GAGVSQSPSNKVTEKGKDVELRCDPISGHTALYWYRQSLGQGLEFLIYFQGNSAPDKSGLPSDRFSAERTGGSVSTLTIQRTQQEDSAVYLCASSPTPGEQYFGPGTRLLVL.

The V call is TRBV7-9, the J call TRBJ2-6; D could derive from TRBD1 or TRBD2 (5 bases each). Germline lookup yields CDR1 SEHNR and CDR2 FQNEAQ (reference sequence). V dropped 5 bases and J dropped 0 bases, with 14 bases sitting between them. The CDR3 extends over 17 amino acids. The CDR3 is CASSDSLSGSGANVLTF. The CDR3 DNA reads TGTGCCAGCAGCGACAGCCTCAGCGGCTCTGGGGCCAACGTCCTGACTTTC.

CDR3 in DNA: TGTGCCAGCAGCTTCCTCGGGACAGACTATGGCTACACCTTC. Its protein product is CASSFLGTDYGYTF. The V gene is TRBV11-2, the J gene TRBJ1-2; 7 positions agree with TRBD1. Germline values: CDR1 SGHAT, CDR2 FQNNGV. The length of the CDR3 is 14 residues. V was pared by 3 bases and J by 3 bases, with 4 bases of the junction left unmatched.

The J gene is TRBJ2-7, the V gene TRBV12-3 or TRBV12-4, with D possibly being TRBD2 (5 bases). The V and J ends lost 7 bases and 6 bases respectively, with 16 bases between them. The CDR3 has 13 amino acids. The CDR3 reads CASTMGSAGEQYF. As DNA, the CDR3 is TGTGCCAGCACCATGGGGTCGGCGGGCGAGCAGTACTTC.

V usage is TRBV7-2 and J usage is TRBJ2-7, with TRBD1 as a possible D gene (6 bases). This CDR3 spans 16 amino acids. CDR1 and CDR2 (germline): SGHTA, FQGNSA. The V and J ends lost 5 bases and 0 bases respectively, with 17 bases between them. The DNA of the CDR3 is TGTGCCAGCAGCGATCCACAGGGATACAGCTCCTACGAGCAGTACTTC. Its translation: CASSDPQGYSSYEQYF.

About this clonotype: The CDR3 carries no conserved terminal phenylalanine or tryptophan, so it likely arises from a read error. The gene calls are TRBV10-3 and TRBJ2-7; D unclear. The V and J ends lost 3 bases and 6 bases respectively, with 9 bases between them. CDR1 is ENHRY and CDR2 is SYGVKD in the germline V gene. CDR3 length equals 12 residues. The CDR3 DNA is TGTGCCATCAGTGATAATATATCCGAGCAGTACTCC. Its protein is CAISDNISEQYS.

This chain uses TRBV10-3 with TRBJ2-7; possibly TRBD2 for D (5 bases). The CDR3 is 13 residues long. The V and J ends lost 10 bases and 2 bases respectively, with 15 bases between them. CDR1 is ENHRY and CDR2 is SYGVKD in the germline V gene. CDR3 in DNA: TGTGCCACCCGCCCCGCGGGCCCCTACGAGCAGTACTTC. Translation: CATRPAGPYEQYF.

This rearrangement joins TRBV15 to TRBJ2-5; TRBD1 matches 8 bases. Germline-derived CDR1 and CDR2 are LNHNV and YYDKDF (reference sequence). Trimming cost V 2 bases and J 4 bases; bases outside gene matches: 6. The CDR3 has 15 residues. The chain's CDR3 is CATSRPSTGVETQYF. Written as DNA, the CDR3 is TGTGCCACCAGCAGACCGTCGACAGGGGTAGAGACCCAGTACTTC.

About this clonotype: A much larger clone differs by one base, so this may be a read error. CDR3 protein: CAISGGTGGSYERYF. The CDR3 bases are TGTGCCATCAGTGGGGGGACAGGGGGGTCCTACGAGCGGTACTTC. The chain uses TRBV10-3 and TRBJ2-7; 11 bases map to TRBD1. Germline V gene sequence: CDR1 ENHRY, CDR2 SYGVKD. This CDR3 spans 15 amino acids.

This clonotype came up a few times. The rearrangement links TRBV10-3 to TRBJ1-1; no clear D. This CDR3 has 13 residues. V was shortened by 2 bases and J by 0 bases, with 4 bases between the two germline ends. Germline CDR1 reads ENHRY; CDR2 reads SYGVKD. CDR3 bases: TGTGCCATCAGTGAGCCCATGAACACTGAAGCTTTCTTT. This encodes CAISEPMNTEAFF.

The CDR3 DNA is TGTGCCAGTAGTATGGACAGCGAGCAGTACTTC. It specifies CASSMDSEQYF. V usage is TRBV19 and J usage is TRBJ2-7; a possible D gene is TRBD1 (6 bases). The V end was cut by 3 bases, the J end by 6 bases, with 6 bases between. This CDR3 comprises 11 residues. Germline CDR1 is LNHDA and CDR2 is SQIVND (reference sequence).

This clonotype was found a few times. The CDR3: CATSEQGDEQYF. The CDR3 region has the DNA TGTGCCACCAGTGAGCAGGGGGACGAGCAGTACTTC. The rearrangement links TRBV24-1 to TRBJ2-7; 7 nucleotides match TRBD1. This CDR3 region has 12 residues. Looked up from germline, CDR1 is KGHDR and CDR2 is SFDVKD. V shed 4 bases and J 5 bases; nucleotides not matched to a gene: 1.

A note on this clonotype: One end of the junction does not line up with germline, which may come from a read error. The chain employs TRBV13 and TRBJ2-3; 7 bases agree with TRBD2. There are 15 residues in the CDR3. CDR1 and CDR2 from the germline V gene are PRHDT and FYEKMQ (reference sequence). This CDR3 is CASSYSGPSTDTQYF. The CDR3, as DNA: TGCGCCAGCAGCTATAGCGGGCCAAGCACAGATACGCAGTATTTT.